This TCR beta chain was found in a study of control samples from healthy donors and cancer patients (dated by TCRdb to 2019 to 2021). CDR1 and CDR2 (SSHAT, FNYEAQ) derive from the germline V gene (reference sequence). V gives up 4 bases and J gives up 1 base, and the segment between their germline ends measures 14 bases. CDR3 length: 17 amino acids, cysteine to phenylalanine. Only CDR3 DNA is held: 51 bases, read in frame from base 1. As for this clone: The antigen it recognizes is unknown. Within one base of it there is no much larger clone, and no base qualities were kept.

The library was generated by the immunoSEQ multiplex PCR assay. The source is immuneACCESS, and TCRdb retained only in-frame sequences with V and J called. Part of the clones is not carried over; for the studies checked, unresolved V genes explain less than half of this, and the remainder is unexplained. The sample includes 150,000 to 200,000 clones, with roughly 90% observed a single time. The ten largest clones represent over 1.1% of the sample. The V and J genes are TRBV7-7 and TRBJ2-6; the D gene is unclear. Sequences were obtained from blood. The TCR comes from a woman between 45 and 65 years old in good health. The CDR3 region has the sequence CASSSLPSRSGANVLTF. In nucleotide form, the sequence is TGTGCCAGCAGCTCCCTCCCCAGCCGGTCTGGGGCCAACGTCCTGACTTTC.